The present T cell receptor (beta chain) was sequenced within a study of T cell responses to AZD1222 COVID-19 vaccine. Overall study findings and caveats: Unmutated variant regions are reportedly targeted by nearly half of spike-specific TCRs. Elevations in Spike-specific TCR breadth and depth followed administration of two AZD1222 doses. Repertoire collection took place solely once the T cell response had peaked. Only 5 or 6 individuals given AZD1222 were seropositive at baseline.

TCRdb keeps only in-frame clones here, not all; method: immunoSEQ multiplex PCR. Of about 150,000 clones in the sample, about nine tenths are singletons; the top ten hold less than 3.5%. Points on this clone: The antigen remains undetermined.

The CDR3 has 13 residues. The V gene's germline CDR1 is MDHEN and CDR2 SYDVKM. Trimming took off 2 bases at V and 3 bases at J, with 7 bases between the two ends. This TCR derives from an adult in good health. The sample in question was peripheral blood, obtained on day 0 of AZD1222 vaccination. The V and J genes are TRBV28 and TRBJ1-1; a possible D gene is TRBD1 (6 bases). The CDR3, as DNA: TGTGCCAGCAGTTTAAACAGGGACACTGAAGCTTTCTTT. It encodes CASSLNRDTEAFF. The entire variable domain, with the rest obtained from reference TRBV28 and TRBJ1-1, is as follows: DVKVTQSSRYLVKRTGEKVFLECVQDMDHENMFWYRQDPGLGLRLIYFSYDVKMKEKGDIPEGYSVSREKKERFSLILESASTNQTSMYLCASSLNRDTEAFFGQGTRLTVV.